Listed here are 7 T cell receptor beta chains from one sample, sequenced in a study of T cell changes during pregnancy in multiple sclerosis. The protocol was immunoSEQ multiplex PCR, while the TCRdb copy is restricted to in-frame clones and leaves out a portion. The table includes fewer than 110,000 clones, about 90% detected once. This sample comprised peripheral blood, obtained in the third trimester of pregnancy. Receptors originate from a female donor in good health, enrolled as a control in a pregnancy study.

The chain combines TRBV30 with TRBJ1-1, with D possibly TRBD1 on 5 matching bases. CDR3 length equals 15 residues. V lost 2 bases and J 0 bases, leaving 13 bases between the germline ends. CDR1 is GTSNPN, CDR2 SVGIG, per germline (reference sequence). The DNA for the CDR3 is TGTGCCTGGAGTAAGGCACAGGTCCTGAACACTGAAGCTTTCTTT. It encodes CAWSKAQVLNTEAFF.

The rearrangement joins TRBV27 to TRBJ1-1, with 7 bases lining up with TRBD1. Germline values: CDR1 MNHEY, CDR2 SMNVEV (reference sequence). The CDR3 is made up of 14 amino acids. The V and J ends lost 8 bases and 1 base, in that order; junction bases with no gene match: 7. The CDR3 reads CASWTQGPNTEAFF. The CDR3 DNA reads as TGTGCCAGCTGGACACAGGGGCCGAACACTGAAGCTTTCTTT.

The chain carries TRBV29-1 and TRBJ2-2, with TRBD2 matching over 11 bases. The length of the CDR3 is 15 residues. The germline V gene encodes CDR1 SQVTM and CDR2 ANQGSEA. V trimming: 8 bases; J trimming: 7 bases; junction bases outside the gene matches: 12. The chain's CDR3 is CSMRGLAGGIGELFF. The CDR3 nucleotides read TGCAGCATGAGGGGCCTAGCGGGGGGAATCGGGGAGCTGTTTTTT.

The chain has TRBV11-3 and TRBJ2-2; the D gene is possibly TRBD2 (5 bases). This CDR3 contains 15 residues. Germline V lookup: CDR1 SGHNT, CDR2 YENEEA. Trimming shortened V by 2 bases and J by 2 bases, and 9 bases separated the two germline ends. CDR3 in amino acids: CASSLYGINTGELFF. As DNA, the CDR3 is TGTGCCAGCAGCTTATACGGGATCAACACCGGGGAGCTGTTTTTT.

The CDR3 here is CASGWARAASGGAGGQETQYF. The CDR3 region has the DNA TGTGCTAGTGGTTGGGCCCGCGCGGCTAGCGGGGGGGCTGGAGGGCAAGAGACCCAGTACTTC. The chain employs TRBV12-5 and TRBJ2-5; 12 bases agree with TRBD2. Trimming at V came to 4 bases and at J to 2 bases, leaving 20 bases not matched to a gene. This CDR3 has 21 amino acids. CDR1 is LGHNT, CDR2 FRNRAP, per germline.

The chain employs TRBV4-3 and TRBJ1-1; D ambiguous. In germline, CDR1 is LGHNA, CDR2 YSLEER. Trimming took 2 bases from V and 1 from J, leaving 8 bases between them. The length of the CDR3 is 14 residues. Written as DNA, the CDR3 is TGCGCCAGCAGCCAAACCCCAGGGAACACTGAAGCTTTCTTT. It yields the protein CASSQTPGNTEAFF.

The chain uses TRBV11-3 and TRBJ1-3; D is uncertain. CDR3 size: 15 residues. Germline lookup yields CDR1 SGHNT and CDR2 YENEEA. With 2 bases removed from V and 1 base from J, the gap between germline ends came to 9 bases. The CDR3 sequence: CASSLSMTSGNTIYF. In DNA, the CDR3 is TGTGCCAGCAGCTTATCGATGACTTCTGGAAACACCATATATTTT.